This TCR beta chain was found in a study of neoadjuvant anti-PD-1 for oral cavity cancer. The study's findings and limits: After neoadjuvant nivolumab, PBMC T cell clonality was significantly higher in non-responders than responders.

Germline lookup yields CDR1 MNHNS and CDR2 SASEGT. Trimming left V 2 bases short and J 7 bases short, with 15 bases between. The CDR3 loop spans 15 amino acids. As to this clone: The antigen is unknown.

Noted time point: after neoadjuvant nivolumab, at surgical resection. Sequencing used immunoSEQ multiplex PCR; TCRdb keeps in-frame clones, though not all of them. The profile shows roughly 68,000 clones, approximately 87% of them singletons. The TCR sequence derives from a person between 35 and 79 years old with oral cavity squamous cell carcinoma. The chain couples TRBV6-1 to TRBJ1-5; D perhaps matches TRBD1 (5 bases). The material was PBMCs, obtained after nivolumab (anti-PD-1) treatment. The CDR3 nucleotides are TGTGCCAGCAGTGAATTCGGACATGTTATGCAGCCCCAGCATTTT. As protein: CASSEFGHVMQPQHF.